A selection of T cell receptor beta chains follows, all from one sample in a study of blood T cell repertoires in COVID-19. Clones were sequenced by immunoSEQ multiplex PCR, and TCRdb holds only the in-frame ones, with some missing. The table includes around 400,000 clones, roughly four fifths detected once. Input material: PBMCs or T cells enriched from blood (not recorded which). The receptors come from a woman in her forties or fifties who had recovered from COVID-19. Both conserved end residues are part of each CDR3. A D gene is named only where the DNA matches it firmly. Part of the rows lack a size; the others show once, few, many or a class for expanded clones.

clone_size,d_call,v_call,j_call,cdr3_aa,cdr3_nt
few,.,TRBV12-3/TRBV12-4,TRBJ2-3,CASSSQGDTQYF,TGTGCCAGCAGTTCACAGGGAGATACGCAGTATTTT
few,.,TRBV12-2,TRBJ1-2,CASRLELANYGYTF,TGTGCAAGTCGCTTAGAGTTAGCTAACTATGGCTACACCTTC
.,.,TRBV10-1,TRBJ2-2,CASSPAGTPHTGELFF,TGCGCCAGCAGTCCGGCCGGGACTCCTCACACCGGGGAGCTGTTTTTT
once,TRBD2,TRBV27,TRBJ2-3,CASSPSALAGVVTDTQYF,TGTGCCAGCAGTCCCTCCGCCCTAGCGGGGGTAGTAACAGATACGCAGTATTTT
.,TRBD2,TRBV7-9,TRBJ2-1,CASSSLSGTGEQFF,TGTGCCAGCAGCTCCCTTAGCGGGACGGGTGAGCAGTTCTTC
.,.,TRBV7-3,TRBJ2-1,CASSFTQGLGEQFF,TGTGCCAGCAGCTTCACACAGGGCTTGGGGGAGCAGTTCTTC
once,.,TRBV19,TRBJ2-2,CASRNLGTTNTGELFF,TGTGCCAGTAGGAATTTGGGGACAACGAACACCGGGGAGCTGTTTTTT
.,TRBD2,TRBV5-1,TRBJ2-1,CASSLERGFMFF,TGCGCCAGCAGCCTGGAGCGGGGGTTTATGTTCTTC
.,TRBD1,TRBV6-2/TRBV6-3,TRBJ2-5,CASSLTGTAPGTQYF,TGTGCCAGCAGCCTTACCGGGACAGCACCCGGGACCCAGTACTTC
.,.,TRBV6-5,TRBJ1-2,CASSFDSLANYGYTF,TGTGCCAGCAGTTTCGACAGCCTGGCTAACTATGGCTACACCTTC
.,TRBD2,TRBV14,TRBJ2-3,CASSQASGGFSTDTQYF,TGTGCCAGCAGCCAAGCCAGCGGGGGATTCAGCACAGATACGCAGTATTTT
.,.,TRBV2,TRBJ2-7,CAHNRDTFYEQYF,TGTGCCCACAACCGGGACACCTTCTACGAGCAGTACTTC
.,.,TRBV5-1,TRBJ2-2,CASSLDTAGTGELFF,TGCGCCAGCAGCCTGGACACGGCGGGGACCGGGGAGCTGTTTTTT
.,TRBD1,TRBV14,TRBJ1-2,CASSLRNRGGLVGYTF,TGTGCCAGCAGCCTACGGAACAGGGGAGGACTGGTTGGCTACACCTTC
.,.,TRBV6-1,TRBJ2-2,CASSDWGGAPTGELFF,TGTGCCAGCAGTGATTGGGGGGGGGCACCCACCGGGGAGCTGTTTTTT
once,TRBD2,TRBV18,TRBJ2-7,CASSPQGLLAGGYEQYF,TGTGCCAGCTCACCCCAAGGGTTACTAGCGGGAGGGTACGAGCAGTACTTC
.,.,TRBV5-8,TRBJ1-3,CASTRSGVGNTIYF,TGTGCCAGCACCAGATCGGGGGTTGGAAACACCATATATTTT
.,TRBD1,TRBV27,TRBJ1-1,CASRATGIFEAFF,TGTGCCAGCAGGGCGACAGGGATCTTTGAAGCTTTCTTT
once,TRBD2,TRBV4-3,TRBJ2-2,CASSHPGLADLANTGELFF,TGCGCCAGCAGCCATCCAGGACTAGCGGACCTCGCGAACACCGGGGAGCTGTTTTTT
.,TRBD2,TRBV14,TRBJ2-1,CASSQDETSEYNEQFF,TGTGCCAGCAGCCAAGATGAAACTAGCGAGTACAATGAGCAGTTCTTC
.,TRBD1,TRBV24-1,TRBJ2-3,CATSAGTGGKGTDTQYF,TGTGCCACCAGTGCCGGGACAGGGGGGAAAGGTACAGATACGCAGTATTTT
.,.,TRBV3-1/TRBV3-2,TRBJ1-6,CASSQEAGRGNSPLHF,TGTGCCAGCAGCCAAGAAGCAGGGCGGGGTAATTCACCCCTCCACTTT
.,TRBD1,TRBV7-9,TRBJ1-4,CASGRTGDEKLFF,TGTGCCAGCGGGAGGACAGGGGATGAAAAACTGTTTTTT
.,TRBD1,TRBV7-3,TRBJ1-2,CASSPTPGQGTYGYTF,TGTGCCAGCAGTCCTACGCCGGGACAGGGCACTTATGGCTACACCTTC
.,.,TRBV4-2,TRBJ2-5,CASSQAREGETQYF,TGTGCCAGCAGCCAAGCTAGAGAAGGAGAGACCCAGTACTTC
.,.,TRBV9,TRBJ2-1,CASSVQGNEQFF,TGTGCCAGCAGCGTCCAGGGTAATGAGCAGTTCTTC
once,.,TRBV27,TRBJ1-1,CASSLTPGAEAFF,TGTGCCAGCAGTTTAACCCCAGGTGCTGAAGCTTTCTTT
.,TRBD2,TRBV7-9,TRBJ2-1,CASSLVPSGRNNEQFF,TGTGCCAGCAGCTTAGTCCCTAGCGGGAGGAACAATGAGCAGTTCTTC
.,.,TRBV6-1,TRBJ1-1,CASSDTRGGTEAFF,TGTGCCAGCAGTGATACCCGAGGAGGCACTGAAGCTTTCTTT
.,TRBD1,TRBV3-1/TRBV3-2,TRBJ2-5,CASSQFGWDREETQYF,TGTGCCAGCAGCCAATTTGGTTGGGACAGGGAAGAGACCCAGTACTTC
.,.,TRBV12-3/TRBV12-4,TRBJ1-1,CASSFSNAAFF,TGTGCCAGCAGTTTTTCTAACGCGGCTTTCTTT
.,.,TRBV6-5,TRBJ1-2,CAHLTPNYGYTF,TGTGCCCACCTCACTCCTAACTATGGCTACACCTTC
.,.,TRBV19,TRBJ2-7,CASSIKGDGGYEQYF,TGTGCCAGTAGTATAAAGGGGGACGGAGGCTACGAGCAGTACTTC
.,.,TRBV30,TRBJ2-7,CAWSTGTYEQYF,TGTGCCTGGAGCACCGGGACCTACGAGCAGTACTTC
.,TRBD1,TRBV27,TRBJ1-5,CASSPLGWDRGSNQPQHF,TGTGCCAGCAGTCCCCTAGGGTGGGACAGGGGTAGCAATCAGCCCCAGCATTTT